The 3 T cell receptor beta chains below come from one sample, sequenced in a study of blood T cell repertoires in COVID-19. Here immunoSEQ multiplex PCR was the method, and the copy in TCRdb shows in-frame clones only, minus some. Altogether 300,000 to 350,000 clones are present, over 85% being singletons, with the ten largest covering roughly a tenth. Sequencing was performed on PBMCs or T cells enriched from blood (not recorded which). The source is a woman in her thirties who had recovered from COVID-19.

This clone was seen more than once but under ten times. This chain joins TRBV6-4 and TRBJ1-5; 8 positions agree with TRBD1. The CDR3 length is 15 residues. V dropped 6 bases and J dropped 5; count of bases not matched to a gene: 9. The germline V gene encodes CDR1 MRHNA and CDR2 SNTAGT. Here the CDR3 DNA reads TGTGCCAGCAGACTATCGGACAGGGTGGATCAGCCCCAGCATTTT. This encodes CASRLSDRVDQPQHF.

The chain recombines TRBV13 with TRBJ2-7; D gene ambiguous. The CDR3 loop spans 16 amino acids. The V end lost 0 bases, the J end lost 3 bases, and 15 bases lay between the germline ends. The germline gives CDR1 PRHDT, CDR2 FYEKMQ (reference sequence). CDR3 region: CASSLGLGPSGYEQYF. DNA of the CDR3: TGTGCCAGCAGCTTAGGCCTGGGTCCCTCGGGCTACGAGCAGTACTTC.

This chain links TRBV3-1 (or the pseudogene TRBV3-2) with TRBJ2-3; tentatively, D is TRBD2 (5 bases). Deletions cut 4 bases from V and 0 bases from J, with 8 bases between. The germline gives CDR1 LGHDT, CDR2 YNNKEL (reference sequence). The CDR3 is 14 amino acids. The CDR3 DNA follows: TGTGCCAGCAGCCCCCGGACTAGCACAGATACGCAGTATTTT. Its protein product is CASSPRTSTDTQYF.